This T cell receptor (beta chain) was found in a study of graft-versus-host responses after intestinal transplantation. V was clipped by 0 bases and J by 4 bases, with 10 bases between them. Germline values: CDR1 MNHEY, CDR2 SVGAGI. The CDR3 runs 15 residues. In this sample, this clone turned up once. Profiled with immunoSEQ multiplex PCR; TCRdb holds only in-frame clones, not every one. The table shows about 47,000 clones, with approximately 92% occurring only once. The rearrangement uses TRBV6-5 and TRBJ1-5; a weak D match, TRBD1 (5 bases). The TCR was taken from a human patient who received an intestinal transplant, so some T cells may come from the graft donor. Material: PBMCs, obtained about 120 weeks after a first intestinal transplant, on the day of a second. The CDR3 DNA is TGTGCCAGCAGTTACTCGGGACGTTTAAATCAGCCCCAGCATTTT. This codes for CASSYSGRLNQPQHF.